This T cell receptor (beta chain) emerged from a study of blood T cell repertoires in COVID-19. Study context: COVID-19 samples from acute and convalescent phases originated in the United States, Italy and Spain.

Trimming took 2 bases from V and 0 from J; bases not matched to a gene: 7. Germline V CDR1 and CDR2: SGHTS, YDEGEE. This CDR3 comprises 19 residues. Original processing methods: Nucleated cell number was recorded as an estimate derived from reference gene primer amplification. Using immunoSEQ multiplex PCR, the repertoire was profiled, and TCRdb retains in-frame clones only, with some absent. The V and J calls and the clone size are those of that table, but D and trimming were determined from the DNA. The sample includes roughly 170,000 clones, 80% to 90% of them seen just once. Sequenced sample: peripheral blood. This clonotype originated in a woman aged 18-29 years who had recovered from COVID-19. The rearrangement links TRBV5-8 to TRBJ2-3; 15 bases match TRBD2. CDR3 sequence (DNA): TGTGCCAGCAGCTTCGGACTAGCGGGGGGGCGACCGAGCACAGATACGCAGTATTTT. It translates to CASSFGLAGGRPSTDTQYF.